One and the same sample provided the 30 T cell receptor beta chains below, sequenced in a study of control samples from healthy donors and cancer patients. Generated by immunoSEQ multiplex PCR, the TCRdb table keeps only in-frame clones and is missing some. This sample yields about 410,000 clones, of which 80% to 95% are seen a single time; about 6.3% belongs to the top ten. The sequencing input was PBMCs. These receptor sequences come from a man aged 35 to 55 with head and neck cancer.

V gene TRBV5-4 combines with J gene TRBJ2-7; D is ambiguous. The ends were cut back, 1 base at V and 3 bases at J, with 8 bases in the middle. The length of the CDR3 is 13 residues. Germline values: CDR1 SGHNT, CDR2 YYREEE (reference sequence). The CDR3 loop reads CASSLSTDYEQYF. The CDR3 DNA follows: TGTGCCAGCAGCTTGAGTACAGACTACGAGCAGTACTTC.

This rearrangement joins TRBV6-2 or TRBV6-3 to TRBJ1-5; no reliable D call. The V and J ends lost 4 bases and 0 bases respectively, with 7 bases between them. The CDR3 spans 14 residues. Per the germline V gene, CDR1 is MNHEY and CDR2 is SVGEGT. CDR3 DNA: TGTGCCAGCAGTTCCGCATATAGCAATCAGCCCCAGCATTTT. It is translated as CASSSAYSNQPQHF.

V usage is TRBV2 and J usage is TRBJ2-1; 8 bases align to TRBD2. This CDR3 spans 16 amino acids. The junction had 11 bases not matched to a gene; V was cut back by 5 bases and J by 5 bases. Germline CDR1 and CDR2: SNHLY and FYNNEI. Here the CDR3 reads CASSQNAGLGNNEQFF. DNA for the CDR3: TGTGCCAGCAGTCAGAACGCGGGACTAGGAAACAATGAGCAGTTCTTC.

V gene TRBV19 combines with J gene TRBJ1-6; D gene unclear. CDR3 length equals 15 residues. Trimming pared 7 bases from V and 5 bases from J, leaving 15 bases between. Germline CDR1 is LNHDA and CDR2 is SQIVND (reference sequence). The CDR3 spells CASNYGDPNNSPLHF. CDR3 in DNA: TGTGCCAGTAACTATGGGGATCCGAATAATTCACCCCTCCACTTT.

The V call is TRBV15, the J call TRBJ2-2, with D tentatively TRBD1 (5 bases). V was shortened by 0 bases and J by 1 base, with 18 bases between the two germline ends. Germline CDR1 reads LNHNV; CDR2 reads YYDKDF (reference sequence). The CDR3 is made up of 19 amino acids. This CDR3 is CATSRDRAGPFMNTGELFF. The CDR3 DNA reads TGTGCCACCAGCAGAGATCGGGCAGGGCCTTTTATGAACACCGGGGAGCTGTTTTTT. Combining the CDR3 with reference TRBV15 and TRBJ2-2 gives the whole variable domain DAMVIQNPRYQVTQFGKPVTLSCSQTLNHNVMYWYQQKSSQAPKLLFHYYDKDFNNEADTPDNFQSRRPNTSFCFLDIRSPGLGDTAMYLCATSRDRAGPFMNTGELFFGEGSRLTVL.

This clone was seen once. This chain connects TRBV9 to TRBJ2-2, with TRBD1 identical over 9 bases. After removal of 2 bases from V and 1 base from J, the junction contained 9 bases not matched to a gene. This CDR3 has 18 amino acids. Germline values: CDR1 SGDLS, CDR2 YYNGEE. The CDR3 spells CASSVPQQGAGNTGELFF. The CDR3 coding sequence is TGTGCCAGCAGCGTTCCCCAACAGGGGGCTGGGAACACCGGGGAGCTGTTTTTT.

The V gene is TRBV28, the J gene TRBJ1-5; TRBD1 matches 7 bases. Trimming removed 11 bases from V and 4 bases from J; junction bases left unmatched: 14. In germline, CDR1 is MDHEN, CDR2 SYDVKM. CDR3 length equals 15 residues. Here the CDR3 reads CACKTTGVINQPQHF. DNA of the CDR3: TGTGCCTGCAAAACCACAGGGGTCATTAATCAGCCCCAGCATTTT.

This chain uses TRBV5-6 with TRBJ2-7; D possibly matches TRBD1 or TRBD2 (5 bases each). CDR1 SGHDT and CDR2 YYEEEE come from the germline V gene. Trimming cost V 0 bases and J 0 bases, with 10 bases left between them. CDR3 length equals 15 residues. CDR3 amino acids: CASSLAGRSSYEQYF. The CDR3 DNA reads as TGTGCCAGCAGCTTGGCGGGACGGAGCTCCTACGAGCAGTACTTC.

The chain recombines TRBV4-1 with TRBJ2-7, with D perhaps being TRBD1 or TRBD2 (5 bases each). The V end lost 8 bases, the J end lost 2 bases, and 13 bases lay between the germline ends. Germline V CDR1 and CDR2: MGHRA, YSYEKL. CDR3 length equals 13 residues. CDR3 amino acids: CASALGAAYEQYF. CDR3 DNA sequence: TGCGCCAGCGCGCTCGGGGCAGCCTACGAGCAGTACTTC.

V and J are TRBV30 and TRBJ2-7, with 10 bases fitting TRBD2. Germline CDR1 reads GTSNPN; CDR2 reads SVGIG (reference sequence). The trim removed 0 bases at V and 4 bases at J, leaving 3 bases unmatched. The CDR3 totals 14 residues. The CDR3 sequence: CAWSVASGGYEQYF. The CDR3 bases are TGTGCCTGGAGTGTTGCTAGCGGGGGTTACGAGCAGTACTTC.

The J gene is TRBJ1-2, the V gene TRBV7-2, with 8 bases aligning to TRBD1. Germline lookup yields CDR1 SGHTA and CDR2 FQGNSA. This CDR3 is built from 14 residues. V was pared by 5 bases and J by 4 bases, with 6 bases of the junction left unmatched. The CDR3 here is CASSPTGEAYGYTF. CDR3 coding DNA: TGTGCCAGCAGCCCGACAGGGGAGGCCTATGGCTACACCTTC.

The chain recombines TRBV5-1 with TRBJ1-2; tentatively, D is TRBD1 (5 bases). CDR3 size: 16 residues. Germline values: CDR1 SGHRS, CDR2 YFSETQ. Trimming cost V 3 bases and J 0 bases, with 15 bases left between them. The CDR3 DNA reads TGCGCCAGCAGCTCGAAAGATTTGGACACTAACTATGGCTACACCTTC. Translating gives CASSSKDLDTNYGYTF.

The chain uses TRBV28 and TRBJ1-1; D uncertain. Germline CDR1 reads MDHEN; CDR2 reads SYDVKM. Deletions cut 5 bases from V and 3 bases from J, with 16 bases between. CDR3 length: 15 amino acids. CDR3 DNA sequence: TGTGCCAGCAGTCCCCACACGGGGTCGGACACTGAAGCTTTCTTT. Protein sequence: CASSPHTGSDTEAFF.

The DNA of the CDR3 is TGTGCCAGCAGTTGGTCAGGGAGTAGTGAAAAACTGTTTTTT. Its translation: CASSWSGSSEKLFF. The chain recombines TRBV27 with TRBJ1-4; D possibly corresponds to TRBD1 (5 bases). Trimming shortened V by 4 bases and J by 7 bases, and 13 bases separated the two germline ends. The CDR3 is 14 residues long. The V gene's germline CDR1 is MNHEY and CDR2 SMNVEV (reference sequence).

This clone has a handful of counts. The chain is built from TRBV29-1 and TRBJ2-7; D may be TRBD1 (6 bases). Trimming stripped 1 base from V and 4 bases from J, with 11 bases between. This CDR3 has 13 amino acids. The V gene's germline CDR1 is SQVTM and CDR2 ANQGSEA. Here the CDR3 reads CSVEGDNIYEQYF. DNA of the CDR3: TGCAGCGTTGAAGGGGACAACATATACGAGCAGTACTTC.

This rearrangement joins TRBV7-9 to TRBJ1-2, with no clear D. CDR3 length equals 15 residues. Deletions cut 5 bases from V and 8 bases from J, with 21 bases between. Germline V gene lookup returns CDR1 SEHNR and CDR2 FQNEAQ (reference sequence). CDR3 in DNA: TGTGCCAGCAGCCATGGGAACCTCCCGATGGTGGGCTACACCTTC. Translating it yields CASSHGNLPMVGYTF.

Only one count was recorded for this clone. This chain connects TRBV7-2 to TRBJ2-7, with D maybe TRBD2 (6 bases). This CDR3 is built from 14 residues. Trimming pared 5 bases from V and 0 bases from J, leaving 11 bases between. Germline CDR1 and CDR2: SGHTA and FQGNSA. The CDR3 DNA is TGTGCCAGCAGCGCGCGGGACGGCTCCTACGAGCAGTACTTC. Translation: CASSARDGSYEQYF.

The CDR3 nucleotides read TGTGCCAGCAGTGAAGACCCGGGCTCCTATAATTCACCCCTCCACTTT. It is translated as CASSEDPGSYNSPLHF. V usage is TRBV6-1 and J usage is TRBJ1-6; D unresolved. V was shortened by 1 base and J by 0 bases, with 7 bases between the two germline ends. The CDR3 length is 16 residues. Germline V CDR1 and CDR2: MNHNS, SASEGT.

A single count supports this clone. The rearrangement joins TRBV6-2 or TRBV6-3 to TRBJ1-1; a possible D gene is TRBD1 (6 bases). The CDR3 is made up of 13 amino acids. From germline, CDR1 is MNHEY and CDR2 SVGEGT. With 5 bases removed from V and 4 bases from J, the gap between germline ends came to 11 bases. The CDR3 coding sequence is TGTGCCAGCAGTACCACAGGGTCCACTGAAGCTTTCTTT. Translation gives CASSTTGSTEAFF.

J is TRBJ2-5 and V is TRBV13, with 8 bases lining up with TRBD2. Germline CDR1 is PRHDT and CDR2 is FYEKMQ (reference sequence). V was pared by 5 bases and J by 8 bases, with 16 bases of the junction left unmatched. This CDR3 contains 16 residues. The CDR3, as DNA: TGTGCCAGCAGCCCAACCAGGGGCGGGAGGCCGGGTACCCAGTACTTC. It codes for CASSPTRGGRPGTQYF.

The chain recombines TRBV28 with TRBJ1-5; D call uncertain. Trimming removed 3 bases from V and 6 bases from J, with 15 bases in between. The germline gives CDR1 MDHEN, CDR2 SYDVKM. This CDR3 has 15 residues. CDR3 amino acids: CASSFGSVISQPQHF. The CDR3 DNA follows: TGTGCCAGCAGTTTTGGTAGTGTTATAAGTCAGCCCCAGCATTTT.

The CDR3 nucleotides are TGTGCCTGGGACAGGGGAGTGAGTGAAAAACTGTTTTTT. It yields the protein CAWDRGVSEKLFF. The J gene is TRBJ1-4, the V gene TRBV30; 8 nucleotides agree with TRBD1. CDR1 GTSNPN and CDR2 SVGIG come from the germline V gene (reference sequence). There are 13 residues in the CDR3. Trimming cost V 5 bases and J 7 bases; bases outside gene matches: 6.

Notes on this clone: Other nucleotide sequences in the sample specify the same CDR3. The V and J genes are TRBV29-1 and TRBJ2-7; weak D call: TRBD1 (5 bases). Trimming shortened V by 1 base and J by 2 bases, and 9 bases separated the two germline ends. Germline V lookup: CDR1 SQVTM, CDR2 ANQGSEA. The CDR3 spans 13 residues. CDR3: CSVEVTGTYEQYF. CDR3 bases: TGCAGCGTTGAAGTTACAGGTACCTACGAGCAGTACTTC.

Note on this clone: One junction end disagrees with the germline gene, perhaps due to a read error. The J gene is TRBJ2-5, the V gene TRBV7-7, with 12 bases matching TRBD2. Germline V CDR1 and CDR2: SSHAT, FNYEAQ (reference sequence). This CDR3 is built from 14 residues. The CDR3 DNA follows: TGTGCTAGCAGCTTACTAGCGGGAGGAGAGACCCAGTACTTC. Translating it yields CASSLLAGGETQYF.

V and J are TRBV20-1 and TRBJ2-1; D ambiguous. The CDR3 covers 11 residues. Germline V gene data show CDR1 as DFQATT and CDR2 as SNEGSKA (reference sequence). The CDR3 nucleotides are TGCAGCGCCCCCGCCGGTGGTGAGCAGTTCTTC. Translating it yields CSAPAGGEQFF.

The genes are TRBV7-8 and TRBJ2-1; D perhaps matches TRBD2 (6 bases). The germline gives CDR1 SGHVS, CDR2 FQNEAQ. The V and J ends lost 4 bases and 10 bases respectively, with 11 bases between them. There are 12 residues in the CDR3. CDR3 DNA sequence: TGTGCCAGCAGCTCCGGGGGAGTGGAGCAGTTCTTC. This sequence encodes CASSSGGVEQFF.

V and J are TRBV27 and TRBJ2-7; 7 bases are a match to TRBD2. V was clipped by 2 bases and J by 3 bases; unmatched bases: 1. Germline values: CDR1 MNHEY, CDR2 SMNVEV (reference sequence). The CDR3 is made up of 13 amino acids. The CDR3 coding sequence is TGTGCCAGCAGTTTAGGGGAGGGCTACGAGCAGTACTTC. The encoded protein is CASSLGEGYEQYF.

The gene calls are TRBV5-8 and TRBJ1-1, with unresolved D. The CDR3 has 11 residues. The germline CDR1 and CDR2 sequences are SGHTS and YDEGEE. Trimming shortened V by 3 bases and J by 8 bases, and 8 bases separated the two germline ends. CDR3 bases: TGTGCCAGCAGCTCCCATTCGGAAGCTTTCTTT. Translating it yields CASSSHSEAFF. The full variable domain, its missing parts supplied by reference TRBV5-8 and TRBJ1-1, is EAGVTQSPTHLIKTRGQQATLRCSPISGHTSVYWYQQALGLGLQFLLWYDEGEERNRGNFPPRFSGRQFPNYSSELNVNALELEDSALYLCASSSHSEAFFGQGTRLTVV.

The sample holds a few counts of this clone. The genes are TRBV6-1 and TRBJ1-5, with D uncertain. Trimming removed 1 base from V and 0 bases from J, with 7 bases in between. The CDR3 consists of 15 residues. The germline CDR1 and CDR2 sequences are MNHNS and SASEGT. CDR3 nucleotide sequence: TGTGCCAGCAGTGAAGGGCACAATAGCAATCAGCCCCAGCATTTT. It translates to CASSEGHNSNQPQHF.

The chain couples TRBV12-5 to TRBJ2-4; 7 bases match TRBD2. V shed 2 bases, J shed 13 bases, and the junction held 11 bases outside the gene matches. The CDR3 contains 14 residues. CDR1 LGHNT and CDR2 FRNRAP come from the germline V gene. Written as DNA, the CDR3 is TGTGCTAGTGGTTTGTGGGAGGGGAAGGCCCGCCAGTACTTC. Translation gives CASGLWEGKARQYF.